These 6 T cell receptor beta chains originate from one sample sequenced in a study of response to subunit inactivated influenza vaccine. One entry per CDR3 protein results from TCRdb running MiXCR on the RT-PCR reads. This table holds around 570,000 distinct CDR3 sequences, around 11% found once. These data were also reused for a study on T cells expressing NK-cell markers. Per that paper: UMIs accompanied the 5'RACE template switching by which TCR beta cDNA was made.

Material: PBMCs from blood, obtained on the day of vaccination. Every receptor here comes from a man aged 50-59 years who received an inactivated influenza vaccine.

This clonotype was recorded a few times. V gene TRBV19 combines with J gene TRBJ2-1; 7 positions match TRBD2. The germline V gene encodes CDR1 LNHDA and CDR2 SQIVND (reference sequence). V shed 3 bases, J shed 3 bases, and the junction held 2 bases outside the gene matches. CDR3 length equals 14 residues. CDR3 DNA sequence: TGTGCCAGTAGTATGGGAGGGTACTACAATGAGCAGTTCTTC. This codes for CASSMGGYYNEQFF.

V gene TRBV6-1 combines with J gene TRBJ2-7; D could derive from TRBD1 or TRBD2 (5 bases each). The CDR3 totals 16 residues. Germline loops: CDR1 MNHNS, CDR2 SASEGT. V was cut by 6 bases and J by 7 bases, with 25 bases left in between. This CDR3 is CASSALLSGPPREQYF. The CDR3 nucleotides read TGTGCCAGCAGCGCCCTTCTATCGGGGCCCCCTAGGGAGCAGTACTTC.

The sample holds many counts of this clonotype. J is TRBJ2-5 and V is TRBV12-3 or TRBV12-4; a weak D match, TRBD1 (5 bases). The CDR3 consists of 13 residues. V was pared by 11 bases and J by 1 base, with 14 bases between. The CDR3: CAQIRGSQETQYF. The DNA for the CDR3 is TGTGCCCAGATAAGGGGCAGCCAAGAGACCCAGTACTTC.

The sample holds a few counts of this clonotype. The chain is built from TRBV5-1 and TRBJ2-3; no clear D gene. Per the germline V gene, CDR1 is SGHRS and CDR2 is YFSETQ. The CDR3 runs to 14 residues. V shed 2 bases and J shed 8 bases, with 15 bases lying between them. In nucleotides, the CDR3 is TGCGCCAGCAGCTTCCCCGGACGGCGGAGTACGCAGTATTTT. It translates to CASSFPGRRSTQYF.

This clonotype has just a few counts. J is TRBJ2-3 and V is TRBV4-3; perhaps D is TRBD1 or TRBD2 (6 bases each). CDR1 is LGHNA, CDR2 YSLEER, per germline. This CDR3 comprises 15 residues. Trimming shortened V by 1 base and J by 4 bases, and 12 bases separated the two germline ends. The CDR3 DNA is TGCGCCAGCAGCCAAGTTGGGGGGCACCCAGATACGCAGTATTTT. Amino acid sequence: CASSQVGGHPDTQYF.

This sequence joins TRBV7-2 and TRBJ2-1, with 10 bases aligning to TRBD2. V gave up 1 base and J gave up 9 bases; unmatched junction bases: 6. Germline V gives CDR1 SGHTA, CDR2 FQGNSA. The CDR3 is 15 residues long. This chain's CDR3 is CASSLGSSGRTEQFF. CDR3 DNA: TGTGCCAGCAGCTTAGGGTCTAGCGGGAGAACTGAGCAGTTCTTC.